These 16 T cell receptor beta chains came from one sample sequenced in a study of blood T cell repertoires in COVID-19. Produced via immunoSEQ multiplex PCR; TCRdb's table is partial and in-frame only. The table includes around 19,000 clones, roughly four fifths detected once. The sequencing input was peripheral blood. The receptors stem from a man between 40 and 49 years old with active or convalescent COVID-19.

This clone was counted a few times. This chain connects TRBV19 to TRBJ2-3, with D maybe TRBD2 (6 bases). V lost 4 bases to trimming and J lost 5 bases, with 16 bases between them. CDR1 and CDR2 from the germline V gene are LNHDA and SQIVND (reference sequence). The CDR3 loop spans 15 amino acids. CDR3 sequence: CASSTPGAGGDTQYF. DNA of the CDR3: TGTGCCAGTAGTACCCCGGGAGCCGGGGGAGATACGCAGTATTTT.

This chain uses TRBV7-2 with TRBJ1-5, with D perhaps matching TRBD1 (6 bases). The CDR3 sequence is 14 residues long. Germline CDR1 reads SGHTA; CDR2 reads FQGNSA. V gave up 2 bases and J gave up 2 bases, with 7 bases separating them. Written as DNA, the CDR3 is TGTGCCAGCAGCTTAAACAGGGGCAATCAGCCCCAGCATTTT. The encoded protein is CASSLNRGNQPQHF.

The rearrangement links TRBV3-1 (or the pseudogene TRBV3-2) to TRBJ2-5; the match to TRBD2 covers 13 bases. With V trimmed by 4 bases and J by 4 bases, 18 bases remained unmatched. Germline CDR1 is LGHDT and CDR2 is YNNKEL (reference sequence). The length of the CDR3 is 20 residues. The CDR3 DNA is TGTGCCAGCAGCCGATCTTACCCAAGGACTAGCGGGGGCCCGAGAGAGACCCAGTACTTC. Encoded protein: CASSRSYPRTSGGPRETQYF.

This clone showed up just once. The chain combines TRBV10-3 with TRBJ1-6; 8 bases match TRBD1. The CDR3 covers 15 residues. The ends lost 0 bases at V and 7 bases at J; junction bases unmatched: 2. Germline lookup yields CDR1 ENHRY and CDR2 SYGVKD. The CDR3 region is CAISESGQGNSPLHF. In nucleotides, the CDR3 is TGTGCCATCAGTGAGTCCGGACAGGGAAATTCACCCCTCCACTTT.

CDR3 sequence (DNA): TGTGCTAGTGGTTACCACGTGGCGGGATTTAACTATGGCTACACCTTC. Its protein is CASGYHVAGFNYGYTF. The chain has TRBV12-5 and TRBJ1-2; D is ambiguous. Per the germline V gene, CDR1 is LGHNT and CDR2 is FRNRAP. Between the trimmed V and J ends, which lost 4 bases and 1 base, there was a span of 16 bases. The CDR3 extends over 16 amino acids.

The J gene is TRBJ1-4, the V gene TRBV27, with 9 bases lining up with TRBD1. The CDR3 covers 15 residues. The germline CDR1 and CDR2 sequences are MNHEY and SMNVEV (reference sequence). The junction had 4 bases not matched to a gene; V was cut back by 5 bases and J by 3 bases. In nucleotides, the CDR3 is TGTGCCAGCAGTCCCAGGACAGGGGCTAATGAAAAACTGTTTTTT. Translation: CASSPRTGANEKLFF.

The chain is built from TRBV25-1 and TRBJ1-4; 9 nucleotides agree with TRBD1. CDR1 is MGHDK, CDR2 SYGVNS, per germline. V was pared by 6 bases and J by 8 bases, with 10 bases of the junction left unmatched. The CDR3 consists of 15 residues. CDR3 DNA: TGTGCCAGCAGCCGGTCCGGGACAGGGATAGAAAAACTGTTTTTT. This encodes CASSRSGTGIEKLFF. Full variable domain (rest looked up from reference TRBV25-1 and TRBJ1-4): EADIYQTPRYLVIGTGKKITLECSQTMGHDKMYWYQQDPGMELHLIHYSYGVNSTEKGDLSSESTVSRIRTEHFPLTLESARPSHTSQYLCASSRSGTGIEKLFFGSGTQLSVL.

The gene calls are TRBV7-8 and TRBJ1-5, with 7 positions matching TRBD1. The CDR3 runs to 20 residues. Germline V CDR1 and CDR2: SGHVS, FQNEAQ. The V and J ends lost 5 bases and 2 bases, in that order; junction bases with no gene match: 21. The CDR3 loop reads CASSAGPRDSPLWGNQPQHF. The CDR3 DNA is TGTGCCAGCAGCGCGGGGCCCCGGGACAGTCCCTTATGGGGCAATCAGCCCCAGCATTTT.

The CDR3 DNA reads TGTGCCAGCAGCTTGGTGGTCGGGGGGGGAGGAGAGACCCAGTACTTC. Residues: CASSLVVGGGGETQYF. The chain is built from TRBV5-4 and TRBJ2-5; TRBD2 matches at 8 bases. V lost 0 bases to trimming and J lost 4 bases; unmatched junction nucleotides: 8. CDR1 SGHNT and CDR2 YYREEE come from the germline V gene (reference sequence). CDR3 length: 16 residues.

This clone counts as medium-sized. The chain couples TRBV27 to TRBJ2-1, with 10 nucleotides matching TRBD2. In germline, CDR1 is MNHEY, CDR2 SMNVEV (reference sequence). This CDR3 spans 13 amino acids. With 5 bases clipped from V and 8 bases from J, the junction kept 3 bases outside the gene matches. The DNA of the CDR3 is TGTGCCAGCAGTCCTGGGACTAGCGATGAGCAGTTCTTC. It translates to CASSPGTSDEQFF.

The chain carries TRBV30 and TRBJ1-4, with TRBD1 as a possible D gene (6 bases). CDR1 GTSNPN and CDR2 SVGIG come from the germline V gene (reference sequence). V dropped 7 bases and J dropped 7 bases, with 19 bases sitting between them. This CDR3 comprises 14 residues. In nucleotides, the CDR3 is TGTGCCTCAAATCTTCGGGGGGCGGGTGAAAAACTGTTTTTT. Translated, it gives CASNLRGAGEKLFF.

The gene calls are TRBV7-9 and TRBJ2-7, with TRBD2 matching over 11 bases. Unmatched junction bases numbered 11, after V lost 5 bases and J lost 2 bases. CDR1 is SEHNR, CDR2 FQNEAQ, per germline (reference sequence). The CDR3 runs to 17 residues. The CDR3, as DNA: TGTGCCAGCAGCCCACTCCTAGCGGGGGGTACGGCCTACGAGCAGTACTTC. It codes for CASSPLLAGGTAYEQYF.

This clone has more than one count but fewer than ten. V and J are TRBV9 and TRBJ1-4; the D gene is possibly TRBD1 (6 bases). This CDR3 contains 17 residues. Trimming cost V 1 base and J 0 bases, with 13 bases left between them. From germline, CDR1 is SGDLS and CDR2 YYNGEE. The CDR3 coding sequence is TGTGCCAGCAGCGTATCAGGGGCCCCTGCAACTAATGAAAAACTGTTTTTT. It encodes CASSVSGAPATNEKLFF.

CDR3 DNA sequence: TGTGCCAGCAGCTTAGGGCTTCTCTCCGGGACAGGGGGACGCACTGAAGCTTTCTTT. Translation gives CASSLGLLSGTGGRTEAFF. The V and J genes are TRBV7-6 and TRBJ1-1; the match to TRBD1 covers 11 bases. Germline CDR1 SGHVS, CDR2 FNYEAQ. J lost 4 bases, V lost 1 base, and 14 bases had no gene match. CDR3 length: 19 amino acids. Filled out from reference TRBV7-6 and TRBJ1-1, the complete variable domain reads GAGVSQSPRYKVTKRGQDVALRCDPISGHVSLYWYRQALGQGPEFLTYFNYEAQQDKSGLPNDRFSAERPEGSISTLTIQRTEQRDSAMYRCASSLGLLSGTGGRTEAFFGQGTRLTVV.

In its sample, this clone was seen once. V gene TRBV28 combines with J gene TRBJ2-5; 7 nucleotides align to TRBD2. There are 16 residues in the CDR3. Germline assignment: CDR1 MDHEN and CDR2 SYDVKM. V gave up 3 bases and J gave up 3 bases; unmatched junction bases: 10. CDR3 sequence (DNA): TGTGCCAGCAGTTTGTTAGGGCGGGAGTCGAAAGAGACCCAGTACTTC. This translates into CASSLLGRESKETQYF. Looking up the rest from reference TRBV28 and TRBJ2-5 gives the full variable domain: DVKVTQSSRYLVKRTGEKVFLECVQDMDHENMFWYRQDPGLGLRLIYFSYDVKMKEKGDIPEGYSVSREKKERFSLILESASTNQTSMYLCASSLLGRESKETQYFGPGTRLLVL.

The chain carries TRBV5-6 and TRBJ2-3; D might be TRBD2 (6 bases). Deletions cut 3 bases from V and 4 bases from J, with 12 bases between. Germline V gene sequence: CDR1 SGHDT, CDR2 YYEEEE. The CDR3 loop spans 14 amino acids. The CDR3 loop reads CASSSKTSSDTQYF. The CDR3 DNA follows: TGTGCCAGCAGCTCAAAGACTAGTTCAGATACGCAGTATTTT.